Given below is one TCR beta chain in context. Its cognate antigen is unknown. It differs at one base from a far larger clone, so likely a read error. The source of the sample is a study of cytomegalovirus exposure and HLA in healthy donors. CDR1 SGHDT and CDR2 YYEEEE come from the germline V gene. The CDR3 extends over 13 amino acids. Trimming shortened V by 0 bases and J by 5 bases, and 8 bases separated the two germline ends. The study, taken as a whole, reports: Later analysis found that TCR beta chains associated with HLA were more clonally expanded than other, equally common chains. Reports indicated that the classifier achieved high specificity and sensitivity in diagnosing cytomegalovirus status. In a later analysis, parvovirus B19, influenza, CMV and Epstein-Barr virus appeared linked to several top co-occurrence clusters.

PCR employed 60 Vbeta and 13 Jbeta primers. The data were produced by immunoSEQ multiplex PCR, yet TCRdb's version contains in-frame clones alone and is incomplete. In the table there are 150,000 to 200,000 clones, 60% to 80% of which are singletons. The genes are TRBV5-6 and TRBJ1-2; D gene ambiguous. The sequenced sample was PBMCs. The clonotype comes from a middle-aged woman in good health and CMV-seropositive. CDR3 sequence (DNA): TGTGCCAGCAGCTTGGGGAGGGCATATGGCTACACCTTC. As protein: CASSLGRAYGYTF.